This T cell receptor (beta chain) is from a study of control samples from healthy donors and cancer patients. The germline V gene encodes CDR1 KGHSH and CDR2 LQKENI. The CDR3 loop spans 13 amino acids. V lost 3 bases and J 1 base, leaving 6 bases between the germline ends. Clones were read by immunoSEQ multiplex PCR, and TCRdb kept only the in-frame ones, dropping some. This sample has approximately 81,000 clones, with roughly 94% found just once. The chain is built from TRBV18 and TRBJ1-1; D unclear. The receptor was isolated from a woman between 18 and 29 years old in good health. Specimen: blood. CDR3 sequence: CASSPTSNTEAFF. CDR3 bases: TGTGCCAGCTCACCTACGTCGAACACTGAAGCTTTCTTT.